Listed below are T cell receptor beta chains from one sample, sequenced in a study of T cell responses to AZD1222 COVID-19 vaccine. Some clones are missing from TCRdb's copy, which holds only in-frame ones; the method was immunoSEQ multiplex PCR. Found here are 130,000 to 150,000 clones, around nine tenths of them singletons; the top ten hold about 4.6%. Sequences were derived from peripheral blood, sampled on day 0 of AZD1222 vaccination. These receptors were taken from an adult in good health. Both conserved end residues are part of each CDR3. The D gene is left open where the match is weak. Only part of the rows carry a size: once, few, many, or a class if the clone is expanded.

v_call,j_call,clone_size,d_call,cdr3_nt,cdr3_aa
TRBV6-2/TRBV6-3,TRBJ2-5,-,-,TGTGCCAGCAGTACCTCCTCGAGGGGGACCTCGCAGTACTTC,CASSTSSRGTSQYF
TRBV13,TRBJ2-4,once,-,TGTGCCAGCAGTGCCGGCGGGCCTGGCAAAAACATTCAGTACTTC,CASSAGGPGKNIQYF
TRBV5-6,TRBJ2-5,once,-,TGTGCCAGCAGCTTTCTGTCTAGCGATCAAGAGACCCAGTACTTC,CASSFLSSDQETQYF
TRBV9,TRBJ2-1,-,-,TGTGCCAGCAGCGTAGTAGGAGGGAGTAATGAGCAGTTCTTC,CASSVVGGSNEQFF
TRBV28,TRBJ2-1,-,-,TGTGCCAGCAGGACTCCCCGAGGTTTTTGGAATGAGCAGTTCTTC,CASRTPRGFWNEQFF
TRBV18,TRBJ2-4,once,-,TGTGCCAGCTCACCACTTCAAGGGGAGAACATTCAGTACTTC,CASSPLQGENIQYF
TRBV6-5,TRBJ1-5,-,TRBD1,TGTGCCAGCAGTTGGGACAGGTCGGGCAATCAGCCCCAGCATTTT,CASSWDRSGNQPQHF
TRBV19,TRBJ1-5,-,TRBD1,TGTGCCAGTAGTATCTCTGGGACAGGGGGTTTTGGGAGCAATCAGCCCCAGCATTTT,CASSISGTGGFGSNQPQHF
TRBV7-9,TRBJ1-2,-,-,TGTGCCAGCAGCTTAGTTGCAGCACCTAACTATGGCTACACCTTC,CASSLVAAPNYGYTF
TRBV4-3,TRBJ2-5,-,TRBD1,TGCGCCAGCAGCCTAGGAGGAGGACAGGGGTCAGAGACCCAGTACTTC,CASSLGGGQGSETQYF
TRBV6-5,TRBJ2-7,-,-,TGTGCCAGCAGGCAGGACGCGAGGGGCTCCTACGAGCAGTACTTC,CASRQDARGSYEQYF
TRBV6-2/TRBV6-3,TRBJ2-1,-,-,TGTGCCAGCAGTGGGGACGGGTGGAGCTCCTACAATGAGCAGTTCTTC,CASSGDGWSSYNEQFF
TRBV5-4,TRBJ1-6,-,TRBD1,TGTGCCAGCAGCTTAGACAGGGGGCAGAATTCACCCCTCCACTTT,CASSLDRGQNSPLHF
TRBV24-1,TRBJ2-2,-,TRBD1,TGTGCCACCAGTGAACCGGGACAGGGGTTCACCGGGGAGCTGTTTTTT,CATSEPGQGFTGELFF
TRBV28,TRBJ2-1,once,-,TGTGCCAGCAGTCCGATGACCAGACGTACCCCCTCCTACAATGAGCAGTTCTTC,CASSPMTRRTPSYNEQFF
TRBV4-2,TRBJ2-3,-,-,TGTGCCAGCAGCCAAGTGCGGAGCTCTAGCACAGATACGCAGTATTTT,CASSQVRSSSTDTQYF
TRBV10-1,TRBJ2-7,-,TRBD2,TGCGCCAGCAGTGGCGGGACTAGCGGGAGCCGGGGCGCCGAGCAGTACTTC,CASSGGTSGSRGAEQYF
TRBV28,TRBJ2-7,-,-,TGTGCCAGCAGTTTAGGGCGCTTGGGTCGGGCCTCCTACGAGCAGTACTTC,CASSLGRLGRASYEQYF
TRBV25-1,TRBJ2-3,-,-,TGTGCCAGCAGTGAATCGGGAAGCGGCACAGATACGCAGTATTTT,CASSESGSGTDTQYF
TRBV19,TRBJ1-1,-,-,TGTGCCAGTAGTTCGTTTCGGGGGATGTCTGAAGCTTTCTTT,CASSSFRGMSEAFF
TRBV5-4,TRBJ2-3,-,TRBD2,TGTGCCAGCAGCCGCGGGGGAGCGGGAGAAGATACGCAGTATTTT,CASSRGGAGEDTQYF
TRBV28,TRBJ1-4,-,-,TGTGCCAGCACCTCAAGTTTCTGGGGTCAAGATGAAAAACTGTTTTTT,CASTSSFWGQDEKLFF